These 13 T cell receptor beta chains share one sample of origin, sequenced in a study of T-cell reconstitution after alpha-beta-depleted transplantation in children (dated by TCRdb to about 2016). The method was PCR. Data came from an Illumina HiSeq 2500. To normalize quantification of the TCRbeta repertoire, the TCR libraries were built with molecular barcoding that relied on unique molecular identifiers. Using fastp at Q25 and MiXCR, TCRdb reprocessed the public reads and kept productive beta chains. Rows with one shared CDR3 protein collapse into an entry with the most common genes and DNA. For this sample there are around 300,000 distinct CDR3 sequences; about a tenth appear just once. The ten largest make up just under 7.5% of the sample. The treatment or condition label on this specimen signifies: allogeneic hematopoietic cell transplantation with graft depleted of TCRalphabeta T cells and CD19 B cells.

The sequencing here drew on PBMCs, taken before TCRalphabeta/CD19-depleted stem cell transplant. These receptors were taken from a boy under two years old with acute myeloid leukemia, due to receive a stem cell transplant.

The chain has TRBV7-2 and TRBJ2-1; D perhaps matches TRBD2 (6 bases). Germline CDR1 is SGHTA and CDR2 is FQGNSA. V was pared by 4 bases and J by 2 bases, with 15 bases between. This CDR3 region has 16 residues. The DNA of the CDR3 is TGTGCCAGCAGCTCCGCCGGGACTCACCCCTACAATGAGCAGTTCTTC. The encoded protein is CASSSAGTHPYNEQFF.

Ten or more counts support this clonotype. The rearrangement joins TRBV7-2 to TRBJ1-4; D gene unclear. V gave up 5 bases and J gave up 1 base, with 8 bases separating them. Germline CDR1 is SGHTA and CDR2 is FQGNSA. The CDR3 length is 14 residues. As DNA, the CDR3 is TGTGCCAGCAGCGTACAGCTAACTAATGAAAAACTGTTTTTT. Residues: CASSVQLTNEKLFF. The full variable domain, rest sourced from reference TRBV7-2 and TRBJ1-4, is GAGVSQSPSNKVTEKGKDVELRCDPISGHTALYWYRQSLGQGLEFLIYFQGNSAPDKSGLPSDRFSAERTGGSVSTLTIQRTQQEDSAVYLCASSVQLTNEKLFFGSGTQLSVL.

This clonotype was counted at least ten times. V usage is TRBV20-1 and J usage is TRBJ2-7; D not resolved. Germline CDR1 is DFQATT and CDR2 is SNEGSKA (reference sequence). V shed 1 base and J shed 5 bases, with 9 bases lying between them. CDR3 length: 12 residues. The CDR3 loop is CSARGVGNEQYF. The DNA for the CDR3 is TGCAGTGCTAGAGGGGTAGGGAACGAGCAGTACTTC.

This clonotype was seen many times. The rearrangement joins TRBV5-1 to TRBJ2-3; D remains ambiguous. The germline V gene encodes CDR1 SGHRS and CDR2 YFSETQ. This CDR3 is built from 15 residues. The V gene lost 0 bases and the J gene lost 4 bases, with 12 bases spanning the gap. The CDR3, as DNA: TGCGCCAGCAGCTTGGCTCCCGCCCGGCCAGATACGCAGTATTTT. Amino acids: CASSLAPARPDTQYF.

This clonotype was counted at least ten times. J is TRBJ1-5 and V is TRBV7-2, with no clear D. The germline gives CDR1 SGHTA, CDR2 FQGNSA. The CDR3 is 13 residues long. V was pared by 1 base and J by 6 bases, with 7 bases between. This chain's CDR3 is CASSLGGPQPQHF. CDR3 coding DNA: TGTGCCAGCAGCTTAGGTGGGCCTCAGCCCCAGCATTTT.

This clonotype was detected many times. This chain uses TRBV5-5 with TRBJ2-3; D uncertain. The germline V and J ends were trimmed by 0 bases and 5 bases, with 10 bases remaining between them. The CDR3 is 14 amino acids. Germline loops: CDR1 SGHKS, CDR2 YYEKEE (reference sequence). CDR3 in amino acids: CASSLVLPEDTQYF. The CDR3 region has the DNA TGTGCCAGCAGCTTGGTACTCCCCGAAGATACGCAGTATTTT.

This clonotype was observed many times. The chain joins TRBV3-1 to TRBJ2-7, with D perhaps given as TRBD1 or TRBD2 (6 bases each). This CDR3 has 15 residues. Germline V gene lookup returns CDR1 LGHDT and CDR2 YNNKEL (reference sequence). Deletions cut 5 bases from V and 3 bases from J, with 17 bases between. The CDR3 coding sequence is TGTGCCAGCAGCTCTTTAGGGGGGAAGTTCTACGAGCAGTACTTC. Its translation is CASSSLGGKFYEQYF.

This clonotype was counted ten times or more. The chain joins TRBV28 to TRBJ2-1, with D perhaps matching TRBD1 (5 bases). The CDR3 consists of 18 residues. Germline V CDR1 and CDR2: MDHEN, SYDVKM. V lost 3 bases to trimming and J lost 5 bases, with 23 bases between them. The CDR3 nucleotides are TGTGCCAGCAGTTTGTTGCCCCTGCGGCAGGGCAGGGACAATGAGCAGTTCTTC. Translated, it gives CASSLLPLRQGRDNEQFF.

The sample holds many counts of this clonotype. J is TRBJ2-5 and V is TRBV2, with TRBD1 matching over 8 bases. This CDR3 contains 14 residues. Trimming took 4 bases from V and 3 from J; bases not matched to a gene: 4. Germline loops: CDR1 SNHLY, CDR2 FYNNEI. The CDR3 loop is CASSVQQGEETQYF. CDR3 bases: TGTGCCAGCAGTGTACAACAGGGGGAAGAGACCCAGTACTTC.

In this sample, this clonotype turned up many times. V gene TRBV7-2 combines with J gene TRBJ2-7, with 9 bases identical to TRBD1. V shed 4 bases, J shed 3 bases, and the junction held 7 bases outside the gene matches. The CDR3 is 15 amino acids. CDR1 is SGHTA, CDR2 FQGNSA, per germline. DNA for the CDR3: TGTGCCAGCAGCTGGCGGACAGGGGCCGACTACGAGCAGTACTTC. It yields the protein CASSWRTGADYEQYF.

As to this clonotype: A much larger clone lies one base from this, so it may be a read error. This chain uses TRBV28 with TRBJ1-3; TRBD1 is a possible D gene (6 bases). CDR1 is MDHEN and CDR2 is SYDVKM in the germline V gene. The germline V and J ends were trimmed by 3 bases and 3 bases, with 15 bases remaining between them. The CDR3 extends over 16 amino acids. CDR3 coding DNA: TGTGCCAGCAGTTTTACGGGAGAGGGGGGTGGAAACACCATATATTTT. This gives the protein CASSFTGEGGGNTIYF.

This clonotype was counted ten times or more. The CDR3 protein is CSFMTVRDYGYTF. In DNA, the CDR3 is TGCAGCTTCATGACAGTTCGGGACTATGGCTACACCTTC. This chain joins TRBV29-1 and TRBJ1-2; D perhaps matches TRBD1 (5 bases). CDR3 length: 13 amino acids. The V gene lost 8 bases and the J gene lost 3 bases, with 16 bases spanning the gap. CDR1 SQVTM and CDR2 ANQGSEA come from the germline V gene.

The sample holds a few counts of this clonotype. This chain connects TRBV20-1 to TRBJ2-7, with D possibly called TRBD1 or TRBD2 (5 bases each). The V and J ends lost 0 bases and 0 bases respectively, with 12 bases between them. Germline CDR1 and CDR2: DFQATT and SNEGSKA (reference sequence). The CDR3 runs 15 residues. The CDR3 region is CSARDRSGSSYEQYF. The CDR3 bases are TGCAGTGCTAGAGATCGGTCAGGGAGCTCCTACGAGCAGTACTTC.